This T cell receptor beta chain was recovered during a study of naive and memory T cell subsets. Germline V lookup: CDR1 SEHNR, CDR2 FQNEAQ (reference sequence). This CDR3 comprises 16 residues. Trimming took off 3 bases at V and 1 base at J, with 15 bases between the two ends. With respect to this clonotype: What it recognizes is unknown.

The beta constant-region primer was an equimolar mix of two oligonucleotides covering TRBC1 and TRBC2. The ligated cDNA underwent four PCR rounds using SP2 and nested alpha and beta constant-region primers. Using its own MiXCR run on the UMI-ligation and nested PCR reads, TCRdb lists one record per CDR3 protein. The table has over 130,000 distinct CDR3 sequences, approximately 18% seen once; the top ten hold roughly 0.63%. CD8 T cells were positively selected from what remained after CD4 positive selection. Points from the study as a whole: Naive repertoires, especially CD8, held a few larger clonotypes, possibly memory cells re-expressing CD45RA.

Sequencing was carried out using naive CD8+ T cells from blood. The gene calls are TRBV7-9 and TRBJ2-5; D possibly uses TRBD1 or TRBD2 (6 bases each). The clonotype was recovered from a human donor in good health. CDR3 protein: CASSFGRGGPQETQYF. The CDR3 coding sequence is TGTGCCAGCAGCTTCGGCAGGGGAGGACCCCAAGAGACCCAGTACTTC. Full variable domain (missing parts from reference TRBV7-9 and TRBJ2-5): DTGVSQNPRHKITKRGQNVTFRCDPISEHNRLYWYRQTLGQGPEFLTYFQNEAQLEKSRLLSDRFSAERPKGSFSTLEIQRTEQGDSAMYLCASSFGRGGPQETQYFGPGTRLLVL.